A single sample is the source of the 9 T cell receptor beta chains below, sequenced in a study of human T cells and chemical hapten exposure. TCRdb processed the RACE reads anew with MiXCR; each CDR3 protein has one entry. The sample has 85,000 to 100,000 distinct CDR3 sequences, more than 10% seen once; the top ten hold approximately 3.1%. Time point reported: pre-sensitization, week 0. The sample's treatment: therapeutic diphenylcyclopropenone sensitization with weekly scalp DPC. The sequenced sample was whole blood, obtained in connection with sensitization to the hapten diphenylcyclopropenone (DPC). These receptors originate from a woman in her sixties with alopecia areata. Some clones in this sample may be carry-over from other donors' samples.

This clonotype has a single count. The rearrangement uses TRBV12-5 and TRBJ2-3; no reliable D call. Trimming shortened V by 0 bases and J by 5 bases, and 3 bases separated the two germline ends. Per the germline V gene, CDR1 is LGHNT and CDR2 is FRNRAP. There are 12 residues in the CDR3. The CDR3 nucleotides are TGTGCTAGTGGTTTGGTAAGAGATACGCAGTATTTT. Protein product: CASGLVRDTQYF. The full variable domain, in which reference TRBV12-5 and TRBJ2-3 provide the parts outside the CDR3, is DARVTQTPRHKVTEMGQEVTMRCQPILGHNTVFWYRQTMMQGLELLAYFRNRAPLDDSGMPKDRFSAEMPDATLATLKIQPSEPRDSAVYFCASGLVRDTQYFGPGTRLTVL.

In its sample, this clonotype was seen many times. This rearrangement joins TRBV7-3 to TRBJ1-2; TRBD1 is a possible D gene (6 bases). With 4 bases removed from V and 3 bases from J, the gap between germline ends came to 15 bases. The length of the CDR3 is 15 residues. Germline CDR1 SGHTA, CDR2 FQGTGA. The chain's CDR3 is CASSSNPGGDYGYTF. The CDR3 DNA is TGTGCCAGCAGCTCAAACCCGGGGGGCGACTATGGCTACACCTTC.

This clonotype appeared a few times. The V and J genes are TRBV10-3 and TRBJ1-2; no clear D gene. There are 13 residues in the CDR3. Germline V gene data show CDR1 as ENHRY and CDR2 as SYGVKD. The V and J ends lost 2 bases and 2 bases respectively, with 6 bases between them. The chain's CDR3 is CAISETPNYGYTF. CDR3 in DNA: TGTGCCATCAGTGAGACCCCCAACTATGGCTACACCTTC.

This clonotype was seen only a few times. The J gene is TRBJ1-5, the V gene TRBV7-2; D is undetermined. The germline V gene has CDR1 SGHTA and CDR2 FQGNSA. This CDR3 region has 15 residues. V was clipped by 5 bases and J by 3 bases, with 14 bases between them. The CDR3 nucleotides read TGTGCCAGCAGCCTCCCTGTAGGGCACAATCAGCCCCAGCATTTT. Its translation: CASSLPVGHNQPQHF.

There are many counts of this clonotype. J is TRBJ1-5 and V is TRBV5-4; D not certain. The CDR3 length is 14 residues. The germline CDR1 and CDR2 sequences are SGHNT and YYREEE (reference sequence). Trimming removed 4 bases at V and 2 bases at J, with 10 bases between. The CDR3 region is CASSDGYRNQPQHF. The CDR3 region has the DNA TGTGCCAGCAGCGACGGGTATCGCAATCAGCCCCAGCATTTT.

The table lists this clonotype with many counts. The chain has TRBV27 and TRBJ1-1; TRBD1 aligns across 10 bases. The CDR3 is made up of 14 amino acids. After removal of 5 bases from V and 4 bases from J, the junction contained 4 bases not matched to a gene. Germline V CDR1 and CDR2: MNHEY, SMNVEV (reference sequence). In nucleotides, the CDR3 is TGTGCCAGCAGTCTGGGACAGGGGAGCACTGAAGCTTTCTTT. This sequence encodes CASSLGQGSTEAFF.

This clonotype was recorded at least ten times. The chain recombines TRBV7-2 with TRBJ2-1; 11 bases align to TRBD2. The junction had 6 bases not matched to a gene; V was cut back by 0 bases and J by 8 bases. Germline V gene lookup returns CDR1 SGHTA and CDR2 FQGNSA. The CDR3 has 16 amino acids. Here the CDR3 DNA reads TGTGCCAGCAGCTTAGCCTTAGCGGGGGGGTCGGATGAGCAGTTCTTC. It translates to CASSLALAGGSDEQFF.

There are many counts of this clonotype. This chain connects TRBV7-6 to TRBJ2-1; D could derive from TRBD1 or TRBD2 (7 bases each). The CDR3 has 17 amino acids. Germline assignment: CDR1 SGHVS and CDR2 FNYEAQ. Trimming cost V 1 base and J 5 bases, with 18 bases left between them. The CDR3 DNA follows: TGTGCCAGCAGCTTAGTCGGCAGGGGGGGAGGCCACAATGAGCAGTTCTTC. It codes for CASSLVGRGGGHNEQFF. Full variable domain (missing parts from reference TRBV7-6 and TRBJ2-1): GAGVSQSPRYKVTKRGQDVALRCDPISGHVSLYWYRQALGQGPEFLTYFNYEAQQDKSGLPNDRFSAERPEGSISTLTIQRTEQRDSAMYRCASSLVGRGGGHNEQFFGPGTRLTVL.

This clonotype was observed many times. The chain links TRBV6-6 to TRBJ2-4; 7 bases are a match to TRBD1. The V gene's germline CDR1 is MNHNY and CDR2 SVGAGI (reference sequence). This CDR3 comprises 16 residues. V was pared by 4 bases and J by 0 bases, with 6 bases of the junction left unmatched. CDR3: CASSWDSKLAKNIQYF. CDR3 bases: TGTGCCAGCAGTTGGGACAGTAAGTTAGCCAAAAACATTCAGTACTTC.